This T cell receptor (beta chain) was retrieved from a study of T cell responses to AZD1222 COVID-19 vaccine (dated by TCRdb to the early 2020s). Notes on the research overall: AZD1222 recipients with second doses at about 4 weeks or about 12 weeks were pooled, because spike-specific TCR depth and breadth did not differ between schedules. TCR sequencing was performed for approximately 240 trial participants, of whom some 200 were given two doses of AZD1222 and roughly 25 were given two doses of MenACWY control vaccine. Trial participants were enrolled by age into 18-55, 56-69 and 70-plus year subgroups, with around 150, 28 and 57 TCR-sequenced participants respectively.

General conclusions and limits of the study: Because no samples from the day 14 peak response were available, repertoires could be characterized only after the peak T cell response. The 56-69-year group was small, and its depth increase did not reach significance, likely because of low power. Reportedly, almost half of the unique spike-specific TCRs recognized epitopes lying outside the regions that are mutated in the B.1.351 and B.1.1.7 variants. Conclusions about previously exposed vaccinees are limited because only 6 or 7 AZD1222 recipients were SARS-CoV-2 seropositive at baseline. Participants were mostly white British and included more females than males, and it was suggested by the authors that clonal diversity may have been underestimated. CD4 TCRs associated with the vaccine covered the entire spike protein, and the dominant responses were in regions 160-218 and 743-854. A significant rise in spike-specific TCR breadth and depth was observed after two AZD1222 doses relative to day 0 and relative to MenACWY recipients.

The CDR1 and CDR2 encoded by the germline V gene (reference sequence) are MNHEY and SMNVEV. V is clipped by 4 bases and J by 3 bases, and the sequence between their germline boundaries is 18 bases long. The CDR3 covers 16 residues, taking in both the cysteine and the phenylalanine. Only the CDR3 DNA is retained, 48 bases long and in frame from the first base. Details on this clone: Its antigen remains undetermined. Within one base of it there is no much larger clone, and no base qualities were kept.

The time point label on this specimen signifies: baseline before first vaccination. The vaccinee samples were drawn from two UK trials, COV001 and COV002, one of which was a single-blind randomized controlled phase 2/3 trial testing AZD1222 (ChAdOx1 nCoV-19) in healthy adults. For TCRbeta chain sequencing, PBMC samples from trial participants were taken at day 0 and at day 28 after the second dose. The CDR3 regions of human TCRbeta chains were analyzed by immunosequencing. Per the original workflow: TCRs in the repertoires were matched against a reference library of SARS-CoV-2-specific TCRs that had been generated with the MIRA antigen-specificity platform. Breadth meant the fraction of unique TCRs that were SARS-CoV-2-associated, whereas depth meant the fraction of total T cells that were SARS-CoV-2-associated. Using the MIRA data, each spike-specific TCR was mapped to the spike region that the TCR reacts to and placed in a CD4 or CD8 class. Log10-transformed breadth and depth values were compared by one-way ANOVA with Sidak's multiple comparisons tests. TCRdb limited this immuneACCESS table to in-frame rearrangements with V and J called. A share of clones is missing; checked studies link under half to unresolved V genes, and the rest is unexplained. V and J calls plus clone size are reproduced from that table; the DNA served to infer D and trimming. Here the sample has approximately 90,000 clones; around 86% occur a single time. Approximately 8% of the sample lies in the top ten.

The rearrangement combines TRBV27 with TRBJ2-5; the D gene is possibly TRBD1 or TRBD2, each agreeing over 5 bases. Sequenced here: peripheral blood, sampled on day 0 of AZD1222 vaccination. The receptor was isolated from an adult in good health. The DNA sequence reads TGTGCCAGCAGTTCCCCCCATCGGGGCGGTAAAGAGACCCAGTACTTC. Its amino acids are CASSSPHRGGKETQYF.